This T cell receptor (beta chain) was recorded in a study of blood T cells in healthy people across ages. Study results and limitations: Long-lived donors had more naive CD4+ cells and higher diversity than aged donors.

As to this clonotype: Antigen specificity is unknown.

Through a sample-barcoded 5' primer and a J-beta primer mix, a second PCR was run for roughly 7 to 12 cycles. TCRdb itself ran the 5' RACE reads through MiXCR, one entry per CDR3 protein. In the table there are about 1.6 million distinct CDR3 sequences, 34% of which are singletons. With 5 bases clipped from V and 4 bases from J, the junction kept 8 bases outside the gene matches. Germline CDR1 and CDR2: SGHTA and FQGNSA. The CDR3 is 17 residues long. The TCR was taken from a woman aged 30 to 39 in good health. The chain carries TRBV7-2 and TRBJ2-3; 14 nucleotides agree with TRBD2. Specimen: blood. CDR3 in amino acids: CASSEGLAGGLADTQYF. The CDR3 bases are TGTGCCAGCAGCGAAGGACTAGCGGGAGGTTTGGCAGATACGCAGTATTTT.